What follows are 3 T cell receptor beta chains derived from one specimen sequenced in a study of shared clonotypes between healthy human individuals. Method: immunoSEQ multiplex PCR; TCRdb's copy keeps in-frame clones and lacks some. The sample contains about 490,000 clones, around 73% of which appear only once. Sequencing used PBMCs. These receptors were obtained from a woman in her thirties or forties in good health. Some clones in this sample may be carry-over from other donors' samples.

The CDR3 loop is CASKALGGRSGANVLTF. CDR3 coding DNA: TGTGCCAGTAAGGCCCTGGGGGGGCGATCTGGGGCCAACGTCCTGACTTTC. This chain connects TRBV19 to TRBJ2-6, with D possibly TRBD2 on 7 matching bases. The germline V and J ends were trimmed by 7 bases and 1 base, with 17 bases remaining between them. Germline CDR1 reads LNHDA; CDR2 reads SQIVND (reference sequence). The CDR3 spans 17 residues. The entire variable domain, with the rest obtained from reference TRBV19 and TRBJ2-6, is as follows: DGGITQSPKYLFRKEGQNVTLSCEQNLNHDAMYWYRQDPGQGLRLIYYSQIVNDFQKGDIAEGYSVSREKKESFPLTVTSAQKNPTAFYLCASKALGGRSGANVLTFGAGSRLTVL.

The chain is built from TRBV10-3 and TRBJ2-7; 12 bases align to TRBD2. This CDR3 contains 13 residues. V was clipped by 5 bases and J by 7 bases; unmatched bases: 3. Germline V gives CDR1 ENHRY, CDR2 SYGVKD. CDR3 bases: TGTGCCATCAGTCTAGCGGGAGGGCAAGAGCAGTACTTC. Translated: CAISLAGGQEQYF.

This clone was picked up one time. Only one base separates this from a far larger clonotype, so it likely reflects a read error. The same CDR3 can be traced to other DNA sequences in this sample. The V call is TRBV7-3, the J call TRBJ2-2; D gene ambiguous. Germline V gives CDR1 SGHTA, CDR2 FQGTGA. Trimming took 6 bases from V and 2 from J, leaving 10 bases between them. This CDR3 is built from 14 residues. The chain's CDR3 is CASSLSSNTGELFF. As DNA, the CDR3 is TGTGCCAGCAGTTTATCCTCAAACACCGGGGAGCTGTTTTTT.